The 15 T cell receptor beta chains reported below all come from one sample, sequenced in a study of cytomegalovirus exposure and HLA in healthy donors. PCR employed 60 Vbeta and 13 Jbeta primers. Some clones are missing from TCRdb's copy, which holds only in-frame ones; the method was immunoSEQ multiplex PCR. Seen here are about 180,000 clones, over 75% observed once, and the top ten hold roughly 2%. The material sequenced was PBMCs. Every receptor here comes from a woman in her twenties or thirties in good health and CMV-seronegative.

This chain links TRBV4-2 with TRBJ1-2, with D hard to call. V lost 0 bases and J lost 1, with 12 bases in between. CDR3 size: 16 residues. Germline values: CDR1 LGHNA, CDR2 YNFKEQ. This chain's CDR3 is CASSQEAGTFNYGYTF. CDR3 DNA sequence: TGTGCCAGCAGCCAAGAGGCAGGAACCTTTAACTATGGCTACACCTTC.

The rearrangement uses TRBV5-1 and TRBJ2-7; 9 nucleotides match TRBD1. The CDR3 spans 15 residues. The J segment lost 3 bases and the V segment lost 4 bases, leaving 8 bases of the junction unmatched. CDR1 is SGHRS, CDR2 YFSETQ, per germline. CDR3 sequence: CASSRAGTGYYEQYF. CDR3 sequence (DNA): TGCGCCAGCAGCAGGGCCGGGACAGGGTACTACGAGCAGTACTTC.

The J gene is TRBJ1-3, the V gene TRBV29-1; D not resolved. This CDR3 has 12 amino acids. Trimming stripped 6 bases from V and 3 bases from J, with 9 bases between. Germline loops: CDR1 SQVTM, CDR2 ANQGSEA. The CDR3 DNA sequence: TGCAGCGTCTCTCTAGGTGGAAACACCATATATTTT. Protein sequence: CSVSLGGNTIYF. Drawing the rest from reference TRBV29-1 and TRBJ1-3, the complete variable domain is SAVISQKPSRDICQRGTSLTIQCQVDSQVTMMFWYRQQPGQSLTLIATANQGSEATYESGFVIDKFPISRPNLTFSTLTVSNMSPEDSSIYLCSVSLGGNTIYFGEGSWLTVV.

This sequence joins TRBV2 and TRBJ2-1; D is perhaps TRBD1 (6 bases). Trimming cost V 3 bases and J 10 bases, with 10 bases left between them. Germline V CDR1 and CDR2: SNHLY, FYNNEI. This CDR3 region has 12 residues. The CDR3 loop is CASSDWGREQFF. Here the CDR3 DNA reads TGTGCCAGCAGTGACTGGGGGCGGGAGCAGTTCTTC.

V and J are TRBV6-5 and TRBJ2-2; 7 nucleotides match TRBD1. Trimming removed 8 bases from V and 2 bases from J; junction bases left unmatched: 5. The germline gives CDR1 MNHEY, CDR2 SVGAGI. This CDR3 region has 14 residues. The CDR3 coding sequence is TGTGCCAGCTCTGGGACAGAAAACACCGGGGAGCTGTTTTTT. Translating it yields CASSGTENTGELFF.

This clone was detected only once. The chain employs TRBV7-8 and TRBJ2-5; 12 positions agree with TRBD1. The length of the CDR3 is 18 residues. Trimming at V came to 2 bases and at J to 1 base, leaving 8 bases not matched to a gene. The germline gives CDR1 SGHVS, CDR2 FQNEAQ. This CDR3 is CASSLIFLGQGAQETQYF. CDR3 in DNA: TGTGCCAGCAGCTTAATTTTTTTGGGACAGGGGGCCCAAGAGACCCAGTACTTC.

The V and J genes are TRBV7-2 and TRBJ1-1, with D uncertain. Between the trimmed V and J ends, which lost 1 base and 6 bases, there was a span of 9 bases. CDR1 is SGHTA, CDR2 FQGNSA, per germline. The CDR3 loop spans 13 amino acids. This chain's CDR3 is CASSLGPRAEAFF. The CDR3 DNA reads as TGTGCCAGCAGCTTAGGGCCCCGGGCTGAAGCTTTCTTT.

Written as DNA, the CDR3 is TGTGCCAGTAGTTCACTCAGGGGGACAACTAATGAAAAACTGTTTTTT. It specifies CASSSLRGTTNEKLFF. This chain connects TRBV19 to TRBJ1-4; 7 bases align to TRBD1. The CDR3 length is 16 residues. Per the germline V gene, CDR1 is LNHDA and CDR2 is SQIVND (reference sequence). Losses at the gene ends were 5 bases for V and 0 bases for J; bases not matched to a gene: 6. The variable domain in full, with the rest retrieved from reference TRBV19 and TRBJ1-4, is DGGITQSPKYLFRKEGQNVTLSCEQNLNHDAMYWYRQDPGQGLRLIYYSQIVNDFQKGDIAEGYSVSREKKESFPLTVTSAQKNPTAFYLCASSSLRGTTNEKLFFGSGTQLSVL.

The chain recombines TRBV12-5 with TRBJ1-2; 7 bases agree with TRBD1. This CDR3 contains 14 residues. Germline V gene lookup returns CDR1 LGHNT and CDR2 FRNRAP. J gave up 3 bases and V 4 bases, and 5 bases lay outside the gene matches. This CDR3 reads CASGSWDRHYGYTF. CDR3 DNA sequence: TGTGCTAGTGGTTCTTGGGACAGACACTATGGCTACACCTTC. Together with reference TRBV12-5 and TRBJ1-2, the CDR3 gives the full variable domain: DARVTQTPRHKVTEMGQEVTMRCQPILGHNTVFWYRQTMMQGLELLAYFRNRAPLDDSGMPKDRFSAEMPDATLATLKIQPSEPRDSAVYFCASGSWDRHYGYTFGSGTRLTVV.

The chain couples TRBV5-4 to TRBJ2-3; 8 nucleotides line up with TRBD2. In germline, CDR1 is SGHNT, CDR2 YYREEE (reference sequence). CDR3 length equals 15 residues. With V trimmed by 2 bases and J by 3 bases, 5 bases remained unmatched. The CDR3, as DNA: TGTGCCAGCAGCTTCTCCCCGGGGGGGACAGATACGCAGTATTTT. Translating gives CASSFSPGGTDTQYF.

V usage is TRBV10-3 and J usage is TRBJ1-1, with D uncertain. The CDR3 has 14 amino acids. CDR1 is ENHRY and CDR2 is SYGVKD in the germline V gene. V was shortened by 2 bases and J by 5 bases, with 12 bases between the two germline ends. CDR3: CAISEEVVRTEAFF. In DNA, the CDR3 is TGTGCCATCAGTGAGGAGGTGGTAAGGACTGAAGCTTTCTTT.

This chain uses TRBV10-3 with TRBJ1-2; D unclear. V lost 2 bases, J lost 2 bases, and 6 bases lay in between. CDR1 and CDR2 from the germline V gene are ENHRY and SYGVKD. The CDR3 consists of 13 residues. CDR3 bases: TGTGCCATCAGTGAGAAGCGCAACTATGGCTACACCTTC. As protein: CAISEKRNYGYTF.

This clone has a handful of counts. This rearrangement joins TRBV4-2 to TRBJ1-5; 8 nucleotides align to TRBD1. CDR3 size: 14 residues. Germline V gives CDR1 LGHNA, CDR2 YNFKEQ. V trimming: 5 bases; J trimming: 5 bases; junction bases outside the gene matches: 5. CDR3 in amino acids: CASSSTGGDQPQHF. The CDR3 nucleotides read TGTGCCAGCAGCTCAACAGGGGGAGATCAGCCCCAGCATTTT.

This sequence joins TRBV30 and TRBJ1-5; TRBD1 matches at 9 bases. The CDR3 sequence is 13 residues long. Trimming removed 4 bases from V and 5 bases from J; junction bases left unmatched: 3. The germline V gene encodes CDR1 GTSNPN and CDR2 SVGIG (reference sequence). The CDR3 here is CAWKTGGDQPQHF. DNA of the CDR3: TGTGCCTGGAAGACAGGGGGAGATCAGCCCCAGCATTTT.

The chain is built from TRBV5-4 and TRBJ2-1; unclear D gene. The CDR3 has 13 residues. V shed 3 bases and J shed 8 bases, with 12 bases lying between them. Germline loops: CDR1 SGHNT, CDR2 YYREEE (reference sequence). CDR3 region: CASSSTPADEQFF. The CDR3 DNA is TGTGCCAGCAGCTCAACCCCCGCGGATGAGCAGTTCTTC. Together with reference TRBV5-4 and TRBJ2-1, the CDR3 gives the full variable domain: ETGVTQSPTHLIKTRGQQVTLRCSSQSGHNTVSWYQQALGQGPQFIFQYYREEENGRGNFPPRFSGLQFPNYSSELNVNALELDDSALYLCASSSTPADEQFFGPGTRLTVL.